Shown below are 10 T cell receptor beta chains from a single sample sequenced in a study of blood T cell repertoires in COVID-19. Method: immunoSEQ multiplex PCR; TCRdb's copy keeps in-frame clones and lacks some. In the table there are some 350,000 clones, around 90% of which are singletons. Sequencing used peripheral blood. The receptors derive from a woman younger than 45 with COVID-19, enrolled during active disease.

This chain connects TRBV5-1 to TRBJ2-1; D is undetermined. Trimming stripped 1 base from V and 5 bases from J, with 10 bases between. Germline V CDR1 and CDR2: SGHRS, YFSETQ. The CDR3 length is 14 residues. In nucleotides, the CDR3 is TGCGCCAGCAGCTTGCAGGATACCGACAATGAGCAGTTCTTC. The encoded protein is CASSLQDTDNEQFF.

This chain joins TRBV9 and TRBJ1-3, with a possible D match to TRBD1 (6 bases). Germline CDR1 reads SGDLS; CDR2 reads YYNGEE. This CDR3 has 17 amino acids. The ends were cut back, 0 bases at V and 0 bases at J, with 13 bases in the middle. The CDR3 coding sequence is TGTGCCAGCAGCGTAGACCCGGACAGTAGCTCTGGAAACACCATATATTTT. Translating it yields CASSVDPDSSSGNTIYF.

The rearrangement links TRBV6-2 or TRBV6-3 to TRBJ1-1; D is undetermined. V lost 4 bases, J lost 6 bases, and 9 bases lay in between. The CDR3 is 12 amino acids. The V gene's germline CDR1 is MNHEY and CDR2 SVGEGT. The CDR3 region is CASSSPPAEAFF. In DNA form, the CDR3 reads TGTGCCAGCAGTTCACCCCCAGCTGAAGCTTTCTTT.

The V and J genes are TRBV10-3 and TRBJ1-2, with a tentative D call TRBD1 (5 bases). Germline CDR1 is ENHRY and CDR2 is SYGVKD. V was clipped by 3 bases and J by 10 bases, with 21 bases between them. The CDR3 is 15 amino acids. The CDR3 protein is CAISDHPNGQGLYTF. The CDR3 DNA sequence: TGTGCCATCAGTGACCACCCCAATGGTCAGGGCCTCTACACCTTC.

The chain combines TRBV29-1 with TRBJ2-3; 13 bases match TRBD2. Per the germline V gene, CDR1 is SQVTM and CDR2 is ANQGSEA. The CDR3 runs 16 residues. With 3 bases clipped from V and 2 bases from J, the junction kept 5 bases outside the gene matches. The CDR3: CSVEGLAGLVTDTQYF. CDR3 sequence (DNA): TGCAGCGTTGAGGGACTAGCGGGACTTGTCACAGATACGCAGTATTTT.

V usage is TRBV6-5 and J usage is TRBJ1-5; 7 nucleotides agree with TRBD1. There are 15 residues in the CDR3. The junction had 6 bases not matched to a gene; V was cut back by 6 bases and J by 1 base. The germline V gene has CDR1 MNHEY and CDR2 SVGAGI. As DNA, the CDR3 is TGTGCCAGCAGAAGACAGGGTCCCAGCAATCAGCCCCAGCATTTT. Translating it yields CASRRQGPSNQPQHF.

V and J are TRBV7-8 and TRBJ2-7; weak D call: TRBD1 (5 bases). The CDR3 contains 14 residues. Germline assignment: CDR1 SGHVS and CDR2 FQNEAQ. The germline V and J ends were trimmed by 4 bases and 6 bases, with 16 bases remaining between them. Written as DNA, the CDR3 is TGTGCCAGCAGCTCTCACAGGAAGAGTGGCGAGCAGTACGTC. Protein product: CASSSHRKSGEQYV.

This clone was recorded a few times. The V gene is TRBV25-1, the J gene TRBJ2-2; D possibly corresponds to TRBD1 (5 bases). CDR1 and CDR2 (germline): MGHDK, SYGVNS. This CDR3 region has 15 residues. V was clipped by 2 bases and J by 6 bases, with 13 bases between them. The CDR3 DNA reads as TGTGCCAGCAGTGAAAGGGGTATGAGAGCCGGGGAGCTGTTTTTT. Amino acids: CASSERGMRAGELFF.

V is TRBV27 and J is TRBJ1-2, with TRBD1 identical over 11 bases. Trimming took 6 bases from V and 8 from J; bases not matched to a gene: 8. The CDR3 has 14 amino acids. Germline CDR1 MNHEY, CDR2 SMNVEV (reference sequence). This CDR3 is CASREDRGRGGYTF. CDR3 bases: TGTGCCAGCAGAGAGGACAGGGGGCGCGGGGGCTACACCTTC.

This clone was observed a single time. This chain links TRBV4-2 with TRBJ1-1, with D unclear. Germline values: CDR1 LGHNA, CDR2 YNFKEQ. V gave up 4 bases and J gave up 0 bases, with 15 bases separating them. The CDR3 has 16 residues. CDR3 sequence: CASSPRTAPLNTEAFF. The CDR3 nucleotides read TGTGCCAGCAGCCCCCGAACAGCCCCCCTGAACACTGAAGCTTTCTTT.